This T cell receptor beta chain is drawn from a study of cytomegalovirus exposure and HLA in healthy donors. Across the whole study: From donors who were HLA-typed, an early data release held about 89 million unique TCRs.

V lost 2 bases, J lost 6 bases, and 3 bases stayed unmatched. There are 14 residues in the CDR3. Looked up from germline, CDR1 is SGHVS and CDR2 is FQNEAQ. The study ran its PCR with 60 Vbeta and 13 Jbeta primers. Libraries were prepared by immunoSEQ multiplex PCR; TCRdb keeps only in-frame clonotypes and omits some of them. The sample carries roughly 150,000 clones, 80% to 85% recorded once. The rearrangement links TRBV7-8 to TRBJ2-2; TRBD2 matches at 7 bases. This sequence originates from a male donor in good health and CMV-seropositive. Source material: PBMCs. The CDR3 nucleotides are TGTGCCAGCAGCTTATGGGAGGGTTCCGGGGAGCTGTTTTTT. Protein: CASSLWEGSGELFF.